This is a list of T cell receptor beta chains from one sample in a study of T-cell reconstitution after alpha-beta-depleted transplantation in children. TCRdb ran MiXCR on the PCR reads and lists one entry per CDR3 protein. The sample lists hundreds of thousands of distinct CDR3 sequences, under 30% occurring once. Material: PBMCs, obtained before TCRalphabeta/CD19-depleted stem cell transplant. All receptors derive from a girl aged 2 to 9 with Fanconi anemia, due to receive a stem cell transplant. The CDR3 runs from the conserved cysteine through the conserved F or W.

v_call	j_call	cdr3_aa
TRBV29-1	TRBJ2-3	CSVGGGGLTDTQYF
TRBV6-2/TRBV6-3	TRBJ2-7	CASSHREHEQYF
TRBV12-3/TRBV12-4	TRBJ2-5	CASSEGLAVETQYF
TRBV20-1	TRBJ2-3	CSARAPVAGWETDTQYF
TRBV5-1	TRBJ2-1	CASSWVAGGLRNEQFF
TRBV27	TRBJ2-1	CASSFPPNEQFF
TRBV29-1	TRBJ2-5	CSVDLPRKTQYF
TRBV18	TRBJ2-7	CASSPLGTSGIYEQYF
TRBV12-3/TRBV12-4	TRBJ2-1	CASSSGTGTEQFF
TRBV20-1	TRBJ2-3	CSAVREGTDTQYF
TRBV4-2	TRBJ2-7	CASSLPRTGGEEQYF
TRBV20-1	TRBJ2-3	CSERVPSGGLTDTQYF
TRBV20-1	TRBJ2-3	CSAKRGMGTDTQYF
TRBV25-1	TRBJ2-6	CASSEYFPPDRAGANVLTF
TRBV20-1	TRBJ1-6	CSARGVEHSPLHF
TRBV20-1	TRBJ2-3	CSASGISTDTQYF
TRBV6-5	TRBJ2-3	CASSYSGRGPSTDTQYF
TRBV29-1	TRBJ2-7	CSVEEGQGCYEQYF
TRBV12-3/TRBV12-4	TRBJ2-2	CASSFRPSGSTGELFF
TRBV12-3/TRBV12-4	TRBJ1-5	CASSLGDSNQPQHF
TRBV7-2	TRBJ2-7	CASSLAIVLRQGAFYEQYF
TRBV5-1	TRBJ2-5	CASSLAMGLASETQYF
TRBV18	TRBJ2-7	CASSPHALYEQYF
TRBV20-1	TRBJ2-5	CSASPRLAPYQETQYF
TRBV7-9	TRBJ2-2	CASSLGPEANTGELFF
TRBV7-6	TRBJ2-7	CASSLSGQTYEQYF
TRBV6-5	TRBJ2-1	CASSYAGTSVYEQFF
TRBV25-1	TRBJ2-3	CASRGRLGTHTDTQYF
TRBV5-1	TRBJ2-7	CASSLVAGSYEQYF
TRBV28	TRBJ2-7	CASNWVESSYEQYF
TRBV20-1	TRBJ2-3	CSARDTRDTQYF